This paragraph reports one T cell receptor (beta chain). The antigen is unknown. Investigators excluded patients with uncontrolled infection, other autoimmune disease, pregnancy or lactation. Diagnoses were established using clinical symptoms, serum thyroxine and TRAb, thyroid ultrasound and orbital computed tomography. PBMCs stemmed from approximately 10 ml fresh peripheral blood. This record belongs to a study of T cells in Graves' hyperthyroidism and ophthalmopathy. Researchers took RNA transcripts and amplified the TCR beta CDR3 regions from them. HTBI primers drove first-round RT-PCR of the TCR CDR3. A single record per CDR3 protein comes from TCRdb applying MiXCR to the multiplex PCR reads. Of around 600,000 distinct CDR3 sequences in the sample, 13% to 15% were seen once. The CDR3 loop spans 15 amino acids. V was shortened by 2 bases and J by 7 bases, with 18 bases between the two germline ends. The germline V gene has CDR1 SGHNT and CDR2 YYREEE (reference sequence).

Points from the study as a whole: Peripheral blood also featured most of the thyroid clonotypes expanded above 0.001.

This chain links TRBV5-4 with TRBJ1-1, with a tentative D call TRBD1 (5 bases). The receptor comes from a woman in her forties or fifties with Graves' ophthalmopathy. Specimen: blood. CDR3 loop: CASSFSRDRQDEAFF. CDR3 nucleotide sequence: TGTGCCAGCAGCTTTTCACGCGACAGACAAGATGAAGCTTTCTTT.